Listed below are T cell receptor beta chains from one sample, sequenced in a study of T cells expressing NK-cell markers. TCRdb re-called the 5' RACE reads and gives one entry per CDR3 protein, without DNA. This sample's table has roughly 380,000 distinct CDR3 sequences. Input material: blood T cells: a sorted CD56 or NKG2C T cell subset, CD4+ or CD8+ T cells, or bulk PBMC T cells (not recorded which). The receptors come from a man between 18 and 69 years old in good health. CDR3s include the opening cysteine and the closing phenylalanine or tryptophan.

j_call v_call cdr3_length cdr3_aa
TRBJ1-1 TRBV5-1 16 CASSLALDGDNTEAFF
TRBJ1-1 TRBV5-5 16 CASSLDHGRVITEAFF
TRBJ2-1 TRBV12-3/TRBV12-4 17 CASSRNAGTGRVNEQFF
TRBJ2-2 TRBV13 13 CASSARLAGELFF
TRBJ2-3 TRBV7-9 16 CASSQGGGDSTDTQYF
TRBJ2-5 TRBV19 13 CASRSAGQETQYF
TRBJ1-3 TRBV28 13 CASRAGARNTIYF
TRBJ1-6 TRBV6-1 17 CASSEALVGGYNSPLHF
TRBJ2-7 TRBV20-1 14 CSAGRQGARYEQYF
TRBJ2-5 TRBV29-1 13 CSVTSTPIETQYF
TRBJ1-1 TRBV6-1 17 CASRTGDRAVSNTEAFF
TRBJ2-1 TRBV19 14 CASGDRSSYNEQFF
TRBJ1-4 TRBV5-1 16 CASSYRGQRTNEKLFF
TRBJ2-2 TRBV5-1 16 CATQKTSGVNTGELFF
TRBJ2-7 TRBV3-1 14 CASSQGAGQGNKYF
TRBJ2-2 TRBV7-7 16 CASSLAARAGTGELFF
TRBJ1-1 TRBV5-1 15 CASSTRPGTGDEAFF
TRBJ2-7 TRBV29-1 14 CSVEGVRGPYEQYF
TRBJ2-2 TRBV4-2 18 CASSQGLAGALNTGELFF
TRBJ2-7 TRBV12-3/TRBV12-4 14 CASRRQGGANEQYF
TRBJ1-2 TRBV6-5 12 CASSQNYRGYTF
TRBJ1-5 TRBV7-9 14 CASSSQGRGQPQHF
TRBJ1-1 TRBV2 13 CASSRDRGTEAFF